Listed here are 9 T cell receptor beta chains from one sample, sequenced in a study of cytomegalovirus exposure and HLA in healthy donors. Vbeta (60) and Jbeta (13) primers were used in the PCR. The table came from immunoSEQ multiplex PCR; TCRdb's copy has only in-frame clones and leaves some out. Counted here are around 70,000 clones, 62% occurring once; the ten biggest clones make up around 2.7%. The specimen was PBMCs. These receptors all stem from a man under 40 in good health and CMV-seronegative.

The chain couples TRBV7-9 to TRBJ2-7; D may be TRBD1 (5 bases). The V and J ends lost 4 bases and 5 bases respectively, with 9 bases between them. The length of the CDR3 is 12 residues. Germline V gene lookup returns CDR1 SEHNR and CDR2 FQNEAQ (reference sequence). The CDR3: CASSYDRNEQYF. DNA of the CDR3: TGTGCCAGCAGCTACGACAGAAACGAGCAGTACTTC.

The chain couples TRBV25-1 to TRBJ2-5; a weak D match, TRBD1 (6 bases). V lost 4 bases to trimming and J lost 2 bases, with 14 bases between them. Per germline, CDR1 MGHDK and CDR2 SYGVNS. The CDR3 length is 15 residues. DNA for the CDR3: TGTGCCAGCAGTGTAGGGGTGGGACAACAAGAGACCCAGTACTTC. Its protein product is CASSVGVGQQETQYF.

J is TRBJ2-7 and V is TRBV7-2, with TRBD2 identical over 12 bases. The CDR3 extends over 18 amino acids. V gave up 0 bases and J gave up 0 bases; unmatched junction bases: 6. From germline, CDR1 is SGHTA and CDR2 FQGNSA. CDR3 sequence: CASSLATSGGPISYEQYF. The CDR3 bases are TGTGCCAGCAGCTTAGCGACTAGCGGGGGCCCTATCTCCTACGAGCAGTACTTC. The full variable domain, its missing parts supplied by reference TRBV7-2 and TRBJ2-7, is GAGVSQSPSNKVTEKGKDVELRCDPISGHTALYWYRQSLGQGLEFLIYFQGNSAPDKSGLPSDRFSAERTGGSVSTLTIQRTQQEDSAVYLCASSLATSGGPISYEQYFGPGTRLTVT.

This clone was detected only a few times. J is TRBJ1-6 and V is TRBV6-5; weak D call: TRBD1 (6 bases). Trimming took off 6 bases at V and 8 bases at J, with 11 bases between the two ends. This CDR3 is built from 13 residues. The germline gives CDR1 MNHEY, CDR2 SVGAGI. The CDR3 here is CASSRQAYSPLHF. Here the CDR3 DNA reads TGTGCCAGCAGCCGACAGGCTTATTCACCCCTCCACTTT.

The V and J genes are TRBV29-1 and TRBJ1-1; perhaps TRBD1 as D (6 bases). Germline lookup yields CDR1 SQVTM and CDR2 ANQGSEA. Trimming left V 1 base short and J 11 bases short, with 26 bases between. The CDR3 runs 16 residues. The CDR3 DNA sequence: TGCAGCGTTGAAGTCATAAATGGTGGGGGCCAAAGAAGGGCTTTCTTT. Its translation: CSVEVINGGGQRRAFF.

The V gene is TRBV4-2, the J gene TRBJ2-5, with D possibly matching TRBD2 (6 bases). Trimming left V 1 base short and J 0 bases short, with 12 bases between. The CDR3 consists of 16 residues. Germline CDR1 is LGHNA and CDR2 is YNFKEQ. CDR3 bases: TGTGCCAGCAGCCAAGGGGATAGCGGCCACCAAGAGACCCAGTACTTC. Its translation: CASSQGDSGHQETQYF.

The CDR3, as DNA: TGTGCCAGCAGTTACTCGCTCTACGGCTCCTACGAGCAGTACTTC. It encodes CASSYSLYGSYEQYF. The chain recombines TRBV6-5 with TRBJ2-7; D is uncertain. The V end lost 0 bases, the J end lost 0 bases, and 9 bases lay between the germline ends. The CDR3 sequence is 15 residues long. CDR1 and CDR2 from the germline V gene are MNHEY and SVGAGI.

The chain uses TRBV9 and TRBJ2-7, with 10 nucleotides matching TRBD1. After removal of 2 bases from V and 4 bases from J, the junction contained 6 bases not matched to a gene. The germline CDR1 and CDR2 sequences are SGDLS and YYNGEE. The length of the CDR3 is 15 residues. The CDR3 loop reads CASSVGGTGEYEQYF. The CDR3 DNA reads TGTGCCAGCAGCGTCGGCGGGACAGGGGAGTACGAGCAGTACTTC.

The V gene is TRBV2, the J gene TRBJ1-4; D is undetermined. V shed 2 bases and J shed 4 bases, with 11 bases lying between them. CDR1 SNHLY and CDR2 FYNNEI come from the germline V gene. The CDR3 runs 15 residues. Written as DNA, the CDR3 is TGTGCCAGCAGTGAATGGTCCAGCGGTAATGAAAAACTGTTTTTT. Amino acid sequence: CASSEWSSGNEKLFF.